These 26 T cell receptor beta chains came from one sample sequenced in a study of cytomegalovirus exposure and HLA in healthy donors. It was with 60 Vbeta and 13 Jbeta primers that the PCR ran. Some clones are missing from TCRdb's copy, which holds only in-frame ones; the method was immunoSEQ multiplex PCR. Among about 78,000 clones listed, 55% to 85% were seen once. The sample was PBMCs. These receptors originate from a woman in her 40s in good health and CMV-seropositive.

This clone was detected only a few times. The J gene is TRBJ1-1, the V gene TRBV11-2; D is perhaps TRBD1 (6 bases). This CDR3 has 13 residues. V was clipped by 4 bases and J by 1 base, with 7 bases between them. Looked up from germline, CDR1 is SGHAT and CDR2 is FQNNGV. The CDR3 DNA follows: TGTGCCAGCAGCTCACAGGGGAACACTGAAGCTTTCTTT. It yields the protein CASSSQGNTEAFF.

Only one count was recorded for this clone. The V gene is TRBV6-5, the J gene TRBJ1-2; the match to TRBD1 covers 8 bases. Trimming cost V 0 bases and J 5 bases; bases outside gene matches: 5. This CDR3 region has 15 residues. CDR1 and CDR2 from the germline V gene are MNHEY and SVGAGI. The CDR3 DNA reads as TGTGCCAGCAGTTACTCGACAGGGGTGGGATATGGCTACACCTTC. Its translation: CASSYSTGVGYGYTF.

This clone has only a few counts. The CDR3 coding sequence is TGTGCCAGCAGTGTCCCCCCGGGCCAAGAGACCCAGTACTTC. Residues: CASSVPPGQETQYF. The chain recombines TRBV6-1 with TRBJ2-5; D gene uncertain. CDR3 length equals 14 residues. Germline V gene data show CDR1 as MNHNS and CDR2 as SASEGT. Trimming removed 4 bases at V and 1 base at J, with 10 bases between.

This clone has more than one count but fewer than ten. The chain uses TRBV28 and TRBJ2-5; D gene ambiguous. The germline gives CDR1 MDHEN, CDR2 SYDVKM. The CDR3 runs to 10 residues. Trimming pared 11 bases from V and 4 bases from J, leaving 8 bases between. The CDR3 DNA reads TGTGCCCCCGGTGGAGAGACCCAGTACTTC. Protein: CAPGGETQYF.

This clone was found a few times. The J gene is TRBJ1-1, the V gene TRBV30; D is perhaps TRBD1 (5 bases). CDR1 GTSNPN and CDR2 SVGIG come from the germline V gene (reference sequence). Trimming removed 2 bases from V and 1 base from J, with 11 bases in between. This CDR3 contains 14 residues. The CDR3 here is CAWSFRDRNTEAFF. The CDR3 coding sequence is TGTGCCTGGAGTTTCAGGGATCGGAACACTGAAGCTTTCTTT.

This chain joins TRBV7-9 and TRBJ2-7; 7 bases line up with TRBD1. The junction had 6 bases not matched to a gene; V was cut back by 2 bases and J by 2 bases. Germline CDR1 reads SEHNR; CDR2 reads FQNEAQ (reference sequence). The CDR3 has 15 residues. CDR3 in DNA: TGTGCCAGCAGCTTAATCGGGACAGATACCTACGAGCAGTACTTC. It codes for CASSLIGTDTYEQYF.

The V and J genes are TRBV4-3 and TRBJ1-1, with D tentatively TRBD1 (6 bases). CDR1 and CDR2 (germline): LGHNA, YSLEER. CDR3 length equals 15 residues. With 4 bases removed from V and 3 bases from J, the gap between germline ends came to 15 bases. CDR3 sequence reads: CASSPGGGAYTEAFF. The DNA of the CDR3 is TGCGCCAGCAGCCCCGGGGGGGGCGCATACACTGAAGCTTTCTTT.

In regard to this clone: At one of its ends the junction is not consistent with the germline gene, which may arise from a read error. This rearrangement joins TRBV6-5 to TRBJ1-2; no reliable D call. This CDR3 spans 14 amino acids. The V gene's germline CDR1 is MNHEY and CDR2 SVGAGI. CDR3 residues: CASSYSRSNYGYPF. The CDR3 DNA reads TGTGCCAGCAGTTACTCGAGATCTAACTATGGCTACCCCTTC.

CDR3 in DNA: TGTGCCTGGAGCATGGGACTAGCGGGGGGGATCACAGATACGCAGTATTTT. It specifies CAWSMGLAGGITDTQYF. The chain joins TRBV30 to TRBJ2-3; 16 bases agree with TRBD2. There are 17 residues in the CDR3. The ends lost 3 bases at V and 2 bases at J; junction bases unmatched: 5. CDR1 and CDR2 (germline): GTSNPN, SVGIG (reference sequence).

This clone came up a few times. The gene calls are TRBV2 and TRBJ1-1; D gene unclear. The CDR3 loop spans 14 amino acids. Germline V gene sequence: CDR1 SNHLY, CDR2 FYNNEI. The CDR3 DNA reads TGTGCAGACGGAACTGGATCGGGGAACACTGAAGCTTTCTTT. It codes for CADGTGSGNTEAFF.

The chain couples TRBV7-9 to TRBJ2-1; 10 bases agree with TRBD2. The V gene end was trimmed by 5 bases and the J gene end by 10 bases; junction bases not matched to a gene: 8. Germline CDR1 and CDR2: SEHNR and FQNEAQ (reference sequence). This CDR3 region has 14 residues. The CDR3 DNA follows: TGTGCCAGCAGCCCCCCTCTAGCGGGAGAAGAGCAGTTCTTC. Encoded protein: CASSPPLAGEEQFF.

V is TRBV10-2 and J is TRBJ2-2; 7 bases fit TRBD1. Germline lookup yields CDR1 WSHSY and CDR2 SAAADI. The CDR3 totals 15 residues. With V trimmed by 3 bases and J by 4 bases, 5 bases remained unmatched. Written as DNA, the CDR3 is TGCGCCAGCAGTGATTTAGGGGGCGTCACCGGGGAGCTGTTTTTT. It specifies CASSDLGGVTGELFF.

The DNA for the CDR3 is TGTGCCAGCAGTTTAAGGACAGGGGCCTACGAGCAGTACTTC. Protein: CASSLRTGAYEQYF. The rearrangement joins TRBV27 to TRBJ2-7, with 9 bases fitting TRBD1. This CDR3 spans 14 amino acids. Germline V gives CDR1 MNHEY, CDR2 SMNVEV (reference sequence). The V gene end was trimmed by 2 bases and the J gene end by 2 bases; junction bases not matched to a gene: 1.

V gene TRBV6-1 combines with J gene TRBJ1-1; 7 positions agree with TRBD1. The J segment lost 3 bases and the V segment lost 6 bases, leaving 7 bases of the junction unmatched. The CDR3 has 14 residues. Germline V gene lookup returns CDR1 MNHNS and CDR2 SASEGT. The CDR3 DNA reads TGTGCCAGCAGAATGACAGGGAAAGACACTGAAGCTTTCTTT. It yields the protein CASRMTGKDTEAFF.

Here the CDR3 reads CASSKQRTPYEQYF. The CDR3 coding sequence is TGTGCCAGCAGCAAACAGCGGACCCCCTACGAGCAGTACTTC. The chain uses TRBV28 and TRBJ2-7; perhaps TRBD2 as D (5 bases). Germline V gene sequence: CDR1 MDHEN, CDR2 SYDVKM. V gave up 6 bases and J gave up 2 bases, with 14 bases separating them. CDR3 length: 14 amino acids.

The chain is built from TRBV19 and TRBJ2-7; D might be TRBD2 (7 bases). The CDR3 extends over 15 amino acids. Trimming removed 10 bases from V and 2 bases from J, with 21 bases in between. Germline loops: CDR1 LNHDA, CDR2 SQIVND (reference sequence). The CDR3 loop is CATSVMGGAPYEQYF. The CDR3 DNA reads TGTGCCACTTCAGTAATGGGGGGGGCTCCCTACGAGCAGTACTTC.

This clone turned up a few times. This chain uses TRBV7-9 with TRBJ1-2; 9 positions match TRBD1. Germline trimming cut 4 bases from V and 2 bases from J; bases unmatched to any gene: 5. This CDR3 spans 15 amino acids. The germline V gene encodes CDR1 SEHNR and CDR2 FQNEAQ (reference sequence). The chain's CDR3 is CASSSPGQGNYGYTF. CDR3 nucleotides: TGTGCCAGCAGCTCGCCGGGACAGGGAAACTATGGCTACACCTTC.

The chain carries TRBV7-9 and TRBJ1-4, with D perhaps matching TRBD1 (5 bases). CDR1 is SEHNR, CDR2 FQNEAQ, per germline (reference sequence). CDR3 length equals 15 residues. The ends were cut back, 2 bases at V and 4 bases at J, with 11 bases in the middle. This CDR3 is CASSLSGGDNEKLFF. CDR3 coding DNA: TGTGCCAGCAGCTTATCGGGGGGAGATAATGAAAAACTGTTTTTT.

The chain joins TRBV6-5 to TRBJ2-7, with TRBD2 matching 7 bases. The CDR3 is 13 amino acids. Germline lookup yields CDR1 MNHEY and CDR2 SVGAGI. The ends lost 6 bases at V and 0 bases at J; junction bases unmatched: 2. The CDR3 protein is CASRASGSYEQYF. The DNA for the CDR3 is TGTGCCAGCAGAGCTAGCGGCTCCTACGAGCAGTACTTC.

The J gene is TRBJ1-1, the V gene TRBV27, with D possibly TRBD1 on 6 matching bases. Germline lookup yields CDR1 MNHEY and CDR2 SMNVEV (reference sequence). The CDR3 extends over 15 amino acids. V gave up 5 bases and J gave up 1 base, with 14 bases separating them. The CDR3 bases are TGTGCCAGCAGTCTACAGGGAGGGGGGAACACTGAAGCTTTCTTT. Translating it yields CASSLQGGGNTEAFF.

The genes are TRBV7-2 and TRBJ2-7; 9 bases are a match to TRBD2. V was clipped by 4 bases and J by 0 bases; unmatched bases: 13. This CDR3 region has 18 residues. Germline values: CDR1 SGHTA, CDR2 FQGNSA. CDR3 region: CASSSVTAGGWSSYEQYF. As DNA, the CDR3 is TGTGCCAGCAGCTCGGTAACAGCGGGGGGCTGGAGCTCCTACGAGCAGTACTTC.

This clone has at least ten counts. This chain uses TRBV5-8 with TRBJ1-5; the D gene is possibly TRBD1 (5 bases). There are 15 residues in the CDR3. Trimming removed 2 bases at V and 1 base at J, with 10 bases between. Germline CDR1 and CDR2: SGHTS and YDEGEE. CDR3 amino acids: CASSLEGASNQPQHF. CDR3 sequence (DNA): TGTGCCAGCAGCTTAGAAGGGGCGAGCAATCAGCCCCAGCATTTT.

In its sample, this clone was seen a few times. The chain combines TRBV7-9 with TRBJ1-1; perhaps TRBD1 as D (5 bases). Germline loops: CDR1 SEHNR, CDR2 FQNEAQ (reference sequence). The CDR3 covers 14 residues. V dropped 5 bases and J dropped 5 bases, with 15 bases sitting between them. This chain's CDR3 is CASSLVGGTTEAFF. CDR3 coding DNA: TGTGCCAGCAGCCTAGTGGGGGGTACGACTGAAGCTTTCTTT.

This clone was seen a few times. The chain recombines TRBV28 with TRBJ1-5; D gene ambiguous. CDR3 length: 12 residues. CDR1 and CDR2 from the germline V gene are MDHEN and SYDVKM. Trimming cost V 7 bases and J 4 bases, with 8 bases left between them. CDR3 bases: TGTGCCAGCAAAAGCCCAAATCAGCCCCAGCATTTT. It is translated as CASKSPNQPQHF. The entire variable domain, with the rest obtained from reference TRBV28 and TRBJ1-5, is as follows: DVKVTQSSRYLVKRTGEKVFLECVQDMDHENMFWYRQDPGLGLRLIYFSYDVKMKEKGDIPEGYSVSREKKERFSLILESASTNQTSMYLCASKSPNQPQHFGDGTRLSIL.

This clone has only a few counts. The rearrangement joins TRBV4-2 to TRBJ2-5; 9 nucleotides match TRBD2. Germline assignment: CDR1 LGHNA and CDR2 YNFKEQ. V lost 1 base and J lost 4; bases outside the gene matches: 10. This CDR3 has 17 amino acids. In DNA form, the CDR3 reads TGTGCCAGCAGCCAAGGGCTAGCGGGAAAGGCGGGAGAGACCCAGTACTTC. Protein sequence: CASSQGLAGKAGETQYF.

The chain recombines TRBV30 with TRBJ2-2; TRBD2 agrees at 7 bases. Trimming removed 7 bases from V and 5 bases from J; junction bases left unmatched: 16. CDR3 size: 16 residues. CDR1 and CDR2 (germline): GTSNPN, SVGIG (reference sequence). CDR3 residues: CALRPSGGSRTGELFF. The CDR3 DNA reads TGTGCCTTACGACCCTCTGGCGGGAGTAGGACCGGGGAGCTGTTTTTT.